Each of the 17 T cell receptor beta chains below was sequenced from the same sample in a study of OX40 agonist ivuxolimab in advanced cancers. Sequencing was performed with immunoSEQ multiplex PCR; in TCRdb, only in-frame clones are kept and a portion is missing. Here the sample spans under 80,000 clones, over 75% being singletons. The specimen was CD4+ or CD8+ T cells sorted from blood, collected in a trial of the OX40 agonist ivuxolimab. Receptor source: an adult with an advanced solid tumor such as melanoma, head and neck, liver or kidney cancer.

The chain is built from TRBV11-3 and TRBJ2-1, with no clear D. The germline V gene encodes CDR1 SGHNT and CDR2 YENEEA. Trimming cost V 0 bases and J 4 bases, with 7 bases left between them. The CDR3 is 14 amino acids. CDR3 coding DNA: TGTGCCAGCAGCTTAGATTGGCGTTACAATGAGCAGTTCTTC. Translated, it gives CASSLDWRYNEQFF.

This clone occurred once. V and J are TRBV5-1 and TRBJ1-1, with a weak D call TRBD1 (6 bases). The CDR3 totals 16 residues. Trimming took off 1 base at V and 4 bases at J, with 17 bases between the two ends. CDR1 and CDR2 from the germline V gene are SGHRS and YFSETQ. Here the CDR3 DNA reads TGCGCCAGCAGCTTGCCTCCTTCGGGGGGGCCCACTGAAGCTTTCTTT. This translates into CASSLPPSGGPTEAFF. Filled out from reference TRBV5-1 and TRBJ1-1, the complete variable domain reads KAGVTQTPRYLIKTRGQQVTLSCSPISGHRSVSWYQQTPGQGLQFLFEYFSETQRNKGNFPGRFSGRQFSNSRSEMNVSTLELGDSALYLCASSLPPSGGPTEAFFGQGTRLTVV.

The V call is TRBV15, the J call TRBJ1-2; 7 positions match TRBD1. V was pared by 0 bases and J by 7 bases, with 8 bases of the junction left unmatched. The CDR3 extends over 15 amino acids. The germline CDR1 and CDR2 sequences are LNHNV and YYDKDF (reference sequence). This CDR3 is CATSRDQTGTGGYTF. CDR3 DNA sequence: TGTGCCACCAGCAGAGACCAGACAGGGACGGGTGGCTACACCTTC.

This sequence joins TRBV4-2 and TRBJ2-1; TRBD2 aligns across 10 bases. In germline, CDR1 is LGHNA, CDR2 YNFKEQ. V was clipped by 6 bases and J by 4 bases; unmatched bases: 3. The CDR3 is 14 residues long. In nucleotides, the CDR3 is TGTGCCAGCAGTGGACTAGCGGAATACAATGAGCAGTTCTTC. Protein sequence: CASSGLAEYNEQFF.

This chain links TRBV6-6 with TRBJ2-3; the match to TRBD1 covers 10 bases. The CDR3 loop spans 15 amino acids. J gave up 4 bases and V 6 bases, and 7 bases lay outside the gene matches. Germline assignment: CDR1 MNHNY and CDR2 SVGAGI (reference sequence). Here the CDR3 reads CASRRTGGRADTQYF. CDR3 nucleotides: TGTGCCAGCAGGAGGACAGGGGGACGAGCAGATACGCAGTATTTT.

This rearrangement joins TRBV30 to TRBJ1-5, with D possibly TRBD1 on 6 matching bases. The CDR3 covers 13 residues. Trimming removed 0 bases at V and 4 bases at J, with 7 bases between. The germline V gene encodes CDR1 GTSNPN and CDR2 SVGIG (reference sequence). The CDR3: CAWSVGQNQPQHF. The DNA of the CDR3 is TGTGCCTGGAGTGTTGGACAGAATCAGCCCCAGCATTTT.

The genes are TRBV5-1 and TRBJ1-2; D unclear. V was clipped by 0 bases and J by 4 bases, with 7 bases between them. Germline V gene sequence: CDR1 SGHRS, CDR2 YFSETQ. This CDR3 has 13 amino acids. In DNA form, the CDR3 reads TGCGCCAGCAGCTTGGCGGAGAGCTATGGCTACACCTTC. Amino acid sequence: CASSLAESYGYTF.

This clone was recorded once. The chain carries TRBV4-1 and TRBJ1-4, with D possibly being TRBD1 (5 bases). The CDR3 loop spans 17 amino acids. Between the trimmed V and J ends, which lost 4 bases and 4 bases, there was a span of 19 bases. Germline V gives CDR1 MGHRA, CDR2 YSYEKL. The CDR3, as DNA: TGCGCCAGCAGCCCCTCCGGGACCCGGCTCGTTAATGAAAAACTGTTTTTT. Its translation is CASSPSGTRLVNEKLFF.

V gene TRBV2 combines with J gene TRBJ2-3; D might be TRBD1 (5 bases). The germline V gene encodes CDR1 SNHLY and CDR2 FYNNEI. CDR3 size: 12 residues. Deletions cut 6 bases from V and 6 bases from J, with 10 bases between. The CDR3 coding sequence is TGTGCCAGCAGCGACTCAGGGGATACGCAGTATTTT. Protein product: CASSDSGDTQYF. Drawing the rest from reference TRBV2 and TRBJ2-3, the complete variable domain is EPEVTQTPSHQVTQMGQEVILRCVPISNHLYFYWYRQILGQKVEFLVSFYNNEISEKSEIFDDQFSVERPDGSNFTLKIRSTKLEDSAMYFCASSDSGDTQYFGPGTRLTVL.

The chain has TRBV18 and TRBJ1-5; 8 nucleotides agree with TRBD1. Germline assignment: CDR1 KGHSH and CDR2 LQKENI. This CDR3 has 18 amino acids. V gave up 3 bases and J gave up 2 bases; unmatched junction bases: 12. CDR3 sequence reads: CASSPNYQGAQGNQPQHF. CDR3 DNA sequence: TGTGCCAGCTCACCGAACTATCAGGGGGCCCAAGGCAATCAGCCCCAGCATTTT.

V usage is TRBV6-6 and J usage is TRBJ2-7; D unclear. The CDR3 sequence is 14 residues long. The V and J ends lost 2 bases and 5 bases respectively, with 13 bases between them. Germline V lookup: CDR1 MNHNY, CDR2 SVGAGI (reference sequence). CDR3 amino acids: CASSYRERDHEQYF. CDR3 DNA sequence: TGTGCCAGCAGTTACAGGGAAAGGGATCACGAGCAGTACTTC.

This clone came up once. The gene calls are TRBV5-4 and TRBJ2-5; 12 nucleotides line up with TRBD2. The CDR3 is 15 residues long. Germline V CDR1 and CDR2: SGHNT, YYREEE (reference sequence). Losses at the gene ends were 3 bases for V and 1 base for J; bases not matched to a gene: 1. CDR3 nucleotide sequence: TGTGCCAGCAGCTGGGGACTAGCGGGCCAAGAGACCCAGTACTTC. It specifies CASSWGLAGQETQYF. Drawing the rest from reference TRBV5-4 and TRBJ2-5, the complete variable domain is ETGVTQSPTHLIKTRGQQVTLRCSSQSGHNTVSWYQQALGQGPQFIFQYYREEENGRGNFPPRFSGLQFPNYSSELNVNALELDDSALYLCASSWGLAGQETQYFGPGTRLLVL.

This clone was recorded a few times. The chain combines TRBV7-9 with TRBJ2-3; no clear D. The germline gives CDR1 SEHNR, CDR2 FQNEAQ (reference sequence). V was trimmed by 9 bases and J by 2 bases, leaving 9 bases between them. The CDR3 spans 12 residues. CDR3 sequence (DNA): TGTGCCAGTATGGGGTCCACAGATACGCAGTATTTT. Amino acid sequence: CASMGSTDTQYF.

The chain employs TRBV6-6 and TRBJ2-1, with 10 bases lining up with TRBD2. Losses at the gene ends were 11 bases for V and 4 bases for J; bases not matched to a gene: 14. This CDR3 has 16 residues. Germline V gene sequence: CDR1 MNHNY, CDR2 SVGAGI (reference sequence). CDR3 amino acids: CAHTGALAGDYNEQFF. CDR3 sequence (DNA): TGTGCCCACACGGGGGCCCTAGCGGGAGATTACAATGAGCAGTTCTTC.

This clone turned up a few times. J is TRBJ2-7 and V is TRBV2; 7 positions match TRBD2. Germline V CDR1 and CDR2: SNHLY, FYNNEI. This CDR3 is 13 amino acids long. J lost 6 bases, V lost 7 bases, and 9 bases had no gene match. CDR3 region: CASMRVREGEQYF. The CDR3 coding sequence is TGTGCCAGCATGAGGGTCAGGGAGGGCGAGCAGTACTTC.

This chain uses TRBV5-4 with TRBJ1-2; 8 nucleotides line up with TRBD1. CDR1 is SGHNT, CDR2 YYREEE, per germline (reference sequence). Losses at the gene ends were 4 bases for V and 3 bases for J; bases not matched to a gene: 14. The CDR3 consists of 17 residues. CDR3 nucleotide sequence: TGTGCCAGCAGCGAGCTCAATTTTGGACAGGGAGACTATGGCTACACCTTC. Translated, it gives CASSELNFGQGDYGYTF.

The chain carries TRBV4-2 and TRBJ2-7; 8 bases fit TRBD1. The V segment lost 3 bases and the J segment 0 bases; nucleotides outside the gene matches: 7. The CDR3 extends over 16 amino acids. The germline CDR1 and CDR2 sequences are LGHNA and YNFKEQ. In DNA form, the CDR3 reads TGTGCCAGCAGCCACGGACAGGGCGTAATCTCCTACGAGCAGTACTTC. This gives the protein CASSHGQGVISYEQYF.